This T cell receptor (beta chain) was observed in a study of blood T cells in healthy people across ages. Overall study: About one barcoded TCR beta cDNA was captured per two T cells. Study results and limitations: Both higher diversity and more naive CD4+ cells marked long-lived donors when set against aged donors.

Comments on this clonotype: The antigen remains unidentified.

Then a second PCR, running about 6 to 12 cycles, was carried out with a sample-barcoded 5' primer and a J-beta primer mix. With 12 random nucleotides, a template-switch adaptor tagged each individual cDNA molecule. Each of the samples gave a minimum of 3 million paired-end reads that contained CDR3. TCRdb called the 5' RACE reads again in MiXCR, with one record for every CDR3 protein. The data show 650,000 to 700,000 distinct CDR3 sequences, roughly 32% seen once. Sequencing was performed on blood. The TCR originated in a woman older than 75 in good health.

The CDR3 reads CASSLDGGRETQYF. CDR3 nucleotides: TGCGCCAGCAGCTTGGACGGGGGAAGGGAGACCCAGTACTTC. The V and J genes are TRBV5-1 and TRBJ2-5; a weak D match, TRBD2 (6 bases). Germline V gene data show CDR1 as SGHRS and CDR2 as YFSETQ. The CDR3 loop spans 14 amino acids. V lost 0 bases and J 5 bases, leaving 11 bases between the germline ends.